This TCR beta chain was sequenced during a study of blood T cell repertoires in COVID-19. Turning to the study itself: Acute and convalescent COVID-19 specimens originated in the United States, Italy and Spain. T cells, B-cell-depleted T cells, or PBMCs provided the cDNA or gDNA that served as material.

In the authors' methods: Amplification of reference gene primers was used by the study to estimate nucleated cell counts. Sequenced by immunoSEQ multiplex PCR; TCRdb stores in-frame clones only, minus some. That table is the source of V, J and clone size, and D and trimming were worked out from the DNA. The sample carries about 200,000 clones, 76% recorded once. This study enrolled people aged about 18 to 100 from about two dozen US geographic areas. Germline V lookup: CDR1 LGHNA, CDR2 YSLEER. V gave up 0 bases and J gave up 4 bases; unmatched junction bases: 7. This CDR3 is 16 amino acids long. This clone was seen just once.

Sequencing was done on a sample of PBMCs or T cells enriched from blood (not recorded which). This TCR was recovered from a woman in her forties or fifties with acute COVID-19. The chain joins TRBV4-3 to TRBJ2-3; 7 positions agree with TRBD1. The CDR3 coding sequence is TGCGCCAGCAGCCAAGATATCGGGCAGGGGGCAGATACGCAGTATTTT. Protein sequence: CASSQDIGQGADTQYF.